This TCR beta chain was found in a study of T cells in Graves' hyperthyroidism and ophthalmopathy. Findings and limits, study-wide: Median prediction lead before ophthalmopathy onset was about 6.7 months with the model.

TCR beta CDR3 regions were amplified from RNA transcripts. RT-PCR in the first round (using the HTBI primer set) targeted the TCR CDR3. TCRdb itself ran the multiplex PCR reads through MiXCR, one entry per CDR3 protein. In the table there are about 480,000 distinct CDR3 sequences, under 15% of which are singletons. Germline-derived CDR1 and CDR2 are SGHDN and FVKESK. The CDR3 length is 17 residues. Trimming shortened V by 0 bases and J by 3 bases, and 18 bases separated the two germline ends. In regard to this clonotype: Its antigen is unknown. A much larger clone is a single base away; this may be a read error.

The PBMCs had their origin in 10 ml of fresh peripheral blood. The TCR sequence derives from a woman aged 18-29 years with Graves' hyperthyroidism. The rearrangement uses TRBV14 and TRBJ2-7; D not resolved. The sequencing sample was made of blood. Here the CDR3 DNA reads TGTGCCAGCAGCCAAGAAGGCTGGGCAGGAAGGAGCTACGAGCAGTACTTC. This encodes CASSQEGWAGRSYEQYF.